The rows below give T cell receptor beta chains drawn from one sample of a study of Ad26.COV2.S vaccination and SARS-CoV-2 variants. TCRdb keeps only in-frame clones here, not all; method: immunoSEQ multiplex PCR. The sample lists about 680,000 clones; 89% were seen once. The starting material was peripheral blood, obtained in a trial of Ad26.COV2.S vaccine versus placebo. The receptor set was obtained from a person between 18 and 65 years old who received the Ad26.COV2.S COVID-19 vaccine or a placebo. Each CDR3 is given with its conserved first and last residue. The D gene is left open where the match is weak. Not all rows give a size; the values are once, few, many and, for expanded clones, a class.

V,J,D,size,DNA,CDR3
TRBV30,TRBJ1-4,.,.,TGTGCCTGGAGTGTAAAAGGGCAGTCCAATGAAAAACTGTTTTTT,CAWSVKGQSNEKLFF
TRBV10-2,TRBJ2-7,.,.,TGCGCCAGCGGAGACCCCAGCTCCTACGAGCAGTACTTC,CASGDPSSYEQYF
TRBV11-2,TRBJ2-1,.,.,TGTGCCAGCAACTTATACAATGAGCAGTTCTTC,CASNLYNEQFF
TRBV11-2,TRBJ2-7,TRBD2,.,TGTGCCAGCAGCTTAGGACTAGCGGGAGGGTACGAGCAGTACTTC,CASSLGLAGGYEQYF
TRBV6-2/TRBV6-3,TRBJ2-2,.,.,TGTGCCAGCAGTGACGTGGGGGAGCGGGTGTACACCGGGGAGCTGTTTTTT,CASSDVGERVYTGELFF
TRBV5-1,TRBJ1-2,.,.,TGCGCCAGCCGCCGGGAGAACTATGGCTACACCTTC,CASRRENYGYTF
TRBV18,TRBJ2-1,.,.,TGTGCCAGCTCACCAGGGCAAGCGGATCCTTACAATGAGCAGTTCTTC,CASSPGQADPYNEQFF
TRBV6-1,TRBJ2-4,.,.,TGTGCCAGCAGTGAAAATCGGGGAAACATTCAGTACTTC,CASSENRGNIQYF
TRBV19,TRBJ1-1,.,.,TGTGCCAGTAGTAAGAATTCCCTCGGGGCTTCTATGAACACTGAAGCTTTCTTT,CASSKNSLGASMNTEAFF
TRBV18,TRBJ2-5,TRBD2,.,TGTGCCAGCTCATCGCCAGCGGGAGGACTCCAAGAGACCCAGTACTTC,CASSSPAGGLQETQYF
TRBV7-9,TRBJ1-1,.,once,TGTGCCAGCAGCTTCGGGGGGCGTACTGAAGCTTTCTTT,CASSFGGRTEAFF
TRBV27,TRBJ2-7,.,once,TGTGCCAGCAGTCGCTCCGTGGGGAGCTCCTACGAGCAGTACTTC,CASSRSVGSSYEQYF
TRBV6-6,TRBJ1-4,TRBD1,.,TGTGCCAGCAGCTATCGCGAGGGACAGGGAAGGGAAAAACTGTTTTTT,CASSYREGQGREKLFF
TRBV15,TRBJ2-1,.,.,TGTGCCACCAGCAGAGTAGGCTACTCCTACAATGAGCAGTTCTTC,CATSRVGYSYNEQFF
TRBV27,TRBJ2-1,TRBD2,.,TGTGCCAGCAGTTTAACCCCTAGCGGGATGTATGAGCAGTTCTTC,CASSLTPSGMYEQFF
TRBV30,TRBJ2-5,TRBD2,.,TGTGCCTGGAGAACAACCGGGACTAGCGCCCACGGGACCCAGTACTTC,CAWRTTGTSAHGTQYF
TRBV7-9,TRBJ2-7,.,.,TGTGCCAGCAGCTTACGGGACGAGCAGTACTTC,CASSLRDEQYF
TRBV3-1/TRBV3-2,TRBJ2-5,TRBD2,.,TGTGCCAGCAGCCTCGGGACTAGAGGTGAGACCCAGTACTTC,CASSLGTRGETQYF
TRBV27,TRBJ2-2,.,.,TGTGCCAGCAGTTTTCTGACAGGGAACACCGGGGAGCTGTTTTTT,CASSFLTGNTGELFF
TRBV4-3,TRBJ2-3,.,.,TGCGCCAGCAGCCAAGATTCGGGGATCTGGCGGGGCGCAGATACGCAGTATTTT,CASSQDSGIWRGADTQYF
TRBV3-1/TRBV3-2,TRBJ1-3,.,.,TGTGCCAGCAGCTCCGGGTCCTCTGGAAACACCATATATTTT,CASSSGSSGNTIYF
TRBV30,TRBJ2-1,.,.,TGTGCCTGGAGTGTCAGGACCGACAATGAGCAGTTCTTC,CAWSVRTDNEQFF
TRBV5-1,TRBJ2-7,.,.,TGCGCCAGCAGCTTGGACAGCCAATACGAGCAGTACTTC,CASSLDSQYEQYF
TRBV11-2,TRBJ2-3,.,once,TGTGCCAGCAGCTTAACCGGGGGACACTCTAGCACAGATACGCAGTATTTT,CASSLTGGHSSTDTQYF
TRBV5-1,TRBJ2-1,.,.,TGCGCCAGCAGCGGCGGGACAGTTTACAATGAGCAGTTCTTC,CASSGGTVYNEQFF
TRBV5-6,TRBJ2-7,.,.,TGTGCCAGCAGCTTGGGGCGATCGGTCCCCTACGAGCAGTACTTC,CASSLGRSVPYEQYF
TRBV7-9,TRBJ2-2,.,.,TGTGCCAGCAGTTCAGTCACCGGGGAGCTGTTTTTT,CASSSVTGELFF
TRBV7-9,TRBJ2-5,.,.,TGTGCCAGCAGCTTAGTTTGGCGGGGCCCTCAAGAGACCCAGTACTTC,CASSLVWRGPQETQYF
TRBV6-4,TRBJ2-7,.,once,TGTGCCAGCAACCCACACCGATGGGGGGAAAGCTCCTACGAGCAGTACTTC,CASNPHRWGESSYEQYF
TRBV29-1,TRBJ1-1,.,.,TGCAGCGTTGAAGATTTCCCCACTGAAGCTTTCTTT,CSVEDFPTEAFF
TRBV30,TRBJ1-2,.,.,TGTGCCTGGAGTGTACTGGCGGATGGCTACACCTTC,CAWSVLADGYTF
TRBV30,TRBJ1-1,TRBD1,.,TGTGCTTATGACAGGGAGGTCACTGAAGCTTTCTTT,CAYDREVTEAFF
TRBV4-3,TRBJ1-3,.,.,TGCGCCAGCAGCCGAACAAACGCGGGTCGGGGGGCTACTGGAAACACCATATATTTT,CASSRTNAGRGATGNTIYF
TRBV7-9,TRBJ2-1,.,once,TGTGCCAGCAGCTCCCCCTTACATCGAGAGCAGTTCTTC,CASSSPLHREQFF
TRBV29-1,TRBJ2-2,TRBD2,.,TGCAGCGTTGAGGTCGGGGGGGACACCGGGGAGCTGTTTTTT,CSVEVGGDTGELFF